A single sample is the source of the 18 T cell receptor beta chains below, sequenced in a study of T cell responses to AZD1222 COVID-19 vaccine. Sequenced by immunoSEQ multiplex PCR; TCRdb stores in-frame clones only, minus some. This sample carries more than 100,000 clones, 91% of them seen once, and the ten largest clones take 45% to 55%. Here the sequenced sample was peripheral blood, taken on day 0 of AZD1222 vaccination. Every receptor here comes from an adult in good health.

The V gene is TRBV27, the J gene TRBJ1-2; tentative D call: TRBD1 (6 bases). Between the trimmed V and J ends, which lost 3 bases and 5 bases, there was a span of 10 bases. Per germline, CDR1 MNHEY and CDR2 SMNVEV (reference sequence). The CDR3 extends over 13 amino acids. The CDR3 is CASSLAGQYGYTF. The CDR3 nucleotides are TGTGCCAGCAGTTTGGCGGGACAATATGGCTACACCTTC.

J is TRBJ2-7 and V is TRBV28; D ambiguous. Germline V CDR1 and CDR2: MDHEN, SYDVKM. The CDR3 is 14 amino acids. V dropped 3 bases and J dropped 1 base, with 10 bases sitting between them. CDR3 loop: CASSFWRLSYEQYF. The CDR3 DNA reads as TGTGCCAGCAGTTTCTGGCGATTATCCTACGAGCAGTACTTC.

The chain is built from TRBV13 and TRBJ2-2; a weak D match, TRBD2 (6 bases). Germline loops: CDR1 PRHDT, CDR2 FYEKMQ (reference sequence). The CDR3 extends over 15 amino acids. The V and J ends lost 5 bases and 4 bases respectively, with 14 bases between them. The CDR3 region is CASSRPTRGTGELFF. Written as DNA, the CDR3 is TGTGCCAGCAGCCGCCCGACTAGGGGCACCGGGGAGCTGTTTTTT.

V gene TRBV28 combines with J gene TRBJ2-5; 7 bases match TRBD2. Germline CDR1 MDHEN, CDR2 SYDVKM. V lost 4 bases to trimming and J lost 2 bases; unmatched junction nucleotides: 4. The CDR3 loop spans 14 amino acids. The CDR3 region is CASSYGRIQETQYF. In DNA, the CDR3 is TGTGCCAGCAGTTACGGGAGGATACAAGAGACCCAGTACTTC.

This chain uses TRBV5-4 with TRBJ2-3, with 9 bases that match TRBD2. CDR3 length equals 15 residues. V lost 4 bases and J lost 1; bases outside the gene matches: 4. Germline CDR1 reads SGHNT; CDR2 reads YYREEE (reference sequence). CDR3 sequence: CASSLSGSRTDTQYF. CDR3 DNA sequence: TGTGCCAGCAGCCTTAGCGGGAGTCGCACAGATACGCAGTATTTT.

This sequence joins TRBV4-2 and TRBJ2-7; D possibly uses TRBD1 or TRBD2 (5 bases each). Germline V lookup: CDR1 LGHNA, CDR2 YNFKEQ. V was trimmed by 1 base and J by 0 bases, leaving 10 bases between them. This CDR3 contains 15 residues. The CDR3 protein is CASSQGRDRSYEQYF. CDR3 coding DNA: TGTGCCAGCAGCCAAGGCAGGGACCGCTCCTACGAGCAGTACTTC.

This chain joins TRBV7-9 and TRBJ2-1; D may be TRBD2 (5 bases). CDR3 size: 15 residues. The V end was cut by 4 bases, the J end by 10 bases, with 20 bases between. Germline V gene lookup returns CDR1 SEHNR and CDR2 FQNEAQ (reference sequence). The CDR3: CASSSHRRGGFEQFF. Written as DNA, the CDR3 is TGTGCCAGCAGCTCTCACCGACGCGGAGGTTTCGAGCAGTTCTTC.

This clone has a single count. The gene calls are TRBV7-6 and TRBJ2-3; 12 nucleotides line up with TRBD2. Trimming cost V 2 bases and J 4 bases; bases outside gene matches: 7. Germline lookup yields CDR1 SGHVS and CDR2 FNYEAQ. The CDR3 contains 17 residues. The CDR3 bases are TGTGCCAGCAGCTTACCGACTAGCGGGAGTGGGGCAGATACGCAGTATTTT. This codes for CASSLPTSGSGADTQYF.

This chain links TRBV12-3 or TRBV12-4 with TRBJ1-5; D gene unclear. V was shortened by 6 bases and J by 6 bases, with 12 bases between the two germline ends. There are 13 residues in the CDR3. The CDR3: CASSQTRSQPQHF. For the CDR3, the DNA is TGTGCCAGCAGCCAAACTCGTAGTCAGCCCCAGCATTTT.

This sequence joins TRBV14 and TRBJ2-7, with 11 positions matching TRBD2. Germline V gene lookup returns CDR1 SGHDN and CDR2 FVKESK. The CDR3 runs 16 residues. V shed 4 bases and J 2 bases; nucleotides not matched to a gene: 7. The CDR3 DNA reads as TGTGCCAGCAGCCGGGAGGGACTAGCGGCTGCCTACGAGCAGTACTTC. Translation: CASSREGLAAAYEQYF.

This chain links TRBV19 with TRBJ1-6; D may be TRBD1 (5 bases). Trimming cost V 3 bases and J 6 bases, with 12 bases left between them. The CDR3 is 15 residues long. CDR1 and CDR2 (germline): LNHDA, SQIVND (reference sequence). The CDR3 is CASSIGAGGNSPLHF. DNA of the CDR3: TGTGCCAGTAGTATCGGGGCAGGAGGTAATTCACCCCTCCACTTT.

In this sample, this clone turned up a few times. This chain uses TRBV28 with TRBJ1-2; 7 nucleotides line up with TRBD1. The junction had 12 bases not matched to a gene; V was cut back by 6 bases and J by 8 bases. Germline V gives CDR1 MDHEN, CDR2 SYDVKM. The CDR3 is 14 amino acids. CDR3 DNA: TGTGCCAGCAGGCCATACAGGGGTCTAAACGGCTACACCTTC. Its protein product is CASRPYRGLNGYTF.

The chain has TRBV30 and TRBJ2-7; D unresolved. Germline V lookup: CDR1 GTSNPN, CDR2 SVGIG (reference sequence). V lost 3 bases, J lost 2 bases, and 26 bases lay in between. The CDR3 has 18 residues. CDR3 protein: CAWRRGRVQTTITYEQYF. In nucleotides, the CDR3 is TGTGCCTGGAGGCGAGGACGGGTCCAAACGACAATTACCTACGAGCAGTACTTC.

This clone has a single count. The genes are TRBV19 and TRBJ1-5; TRBD1 matches 8 bases. Germline CDR1 is LNHDA and CDR2 is SQIVND (reference sequence). With 9 bases clipped from V and 0 bases from J, the junction kept 13 bases outside the gene matches. The CDR3 is made up of 17 amino acids. The CDR3 here is CASSGGGQAYSNQPQHF. For the CDR3, the DNA is TGTGCCAGCAGTGGGGGGGGACAGGCTTATAGCAATCAGCCCCAGCATTTT.

This chain uses TRBV5-1 with TRBJ2-1, with unresolved D. Germline V gene data show CDR1 as SGHRS and CDR2 as YFSETQ. The CDR3 extends over 13 amino acids. V was pared by 0 bases and J by 7 bases, with 8 bases between. CDR3: CASSLALVNEQFF. CDR3 nucleotides: TGCGCCAGCAGCTTGGCCCTTGTGAATGAGCAGTTCTTC.

This clone was seen only a few times. The chain couples TRBV30 to TRBJ2-3; D unresolved. The germline V gene encodes CDR1 GTSNPN and CDR2 SVGIG (reference sequence). Trimming removed 3 bases from V and 3 bases from J, with 7 bases in between. CDR3 length: 12 residues. CDR3 sequence reads: CAWSSATDTQYF. In DNA form, the CDR3 reads TGTGCCTGGAGCAGTGCAACAGATACGCAGTATTTT.

V usage is TRBV6-5 and J usage is TRBJ1-1; 10 bases map to TRBD1. This CDR3 contains 14 residues. V shed 4 bases and J 3 bases; nucleotides not matched to a gene: 2. CDR1 is MNHEY and CDR2 is SVGAGI in the germline V gene. CDR3 protein: CASSWTGGDTEAFF. The CDR3 nucleotides read TGTGCCAGCAGTTGGACAGGGGGGGACACTGAAGCTTTCTTT.

The chain carries TRBV12-3 or TRBV12-4 and TRBJ2-5; 8 bases line up with TRBD2. The CDR3 is made up of 13 amino acids. After removal of 6 bases from V and 5 bases from J, the junction contained 5 bases not matched to a gene. The CDR3 DNA is TGTGCCAGCAGCCCGGGGGGGTTTGAGACCCAGTACTTC. This gives the protein CASSPGGFETQYF.